The 6 T cell receptor beta chains below all came from one sample that was sequenced in a study of blood T cell repertoires in COVID-19. Generated by immunoSEQ multiplex PCR, the TCRdb table keeps only in-frame clones and is missing some. The data contain about 260,000 clones, roughly 90% of them seen just once; the ten biggest clones take up about 4.1%. The source material was peripheral blood. These receptors originate from a man aged 55 to 70 who had recovered from COVID-19.

CDR3 in amino acids: CASSVGAKTGELFF. CDR3 in DNA: TGCGCCAGCAGTGTTGGGGCAAAAACCGGGGAGCTGTTTTTT. This chain joins TRBV5-1 and TRBJ2-2; D may be TRBD1 (5 bases). V lost 5 bases, J lost 5 bases, and 13 bases lay in between. CDR3 length equals 14 residues. Germline V gene data show CDR1 as SGHRS and CDR2 as YFSETQ. The full variable domain, with the rest looked up from reference TRBV5-1 and TRBJ2-2, is KAGVTQTPRYLIKTRGQQVTLSCSPISGHRSVSWYQQTPGQGLQFLFEYFSETQRNKGNFPGRFSGRQFSNSRSEMNVSTLELGDSALYLCASSVGAKTGELFFGEGSRLTVL.

This clone was detected only a few times. The gene calls are TRBV7-8 and TRBJ1-5; the match to TRBD1 covers 10 bases. The CDR3 is 16 amino acids. Germline lookup yields CDR1 SGHVS and CDR2 FQNEAQ. V lost 5 bases and J lost 3; bases outside the gene matches: 7. CDR3 in DNA: TGTGCCAGCAGCCAACAGGGGACAGGGGTCAATCAGCCCCAGCATTTT. This gives the protein CASSQQGTGVNQPQHF. Full variable domain (remainder filled in from reference TRBV7-8 and TRBJ1-5): GAGVSQSPRYKVAKRGQDVALRCDPISGHVSLFWYQQALGQGPEFLTYFQNEAQLDKSGLPSDRFFAERPEGSVSTLKIQRTQQEDSAVYLCASSQQGTGVNQPQHFGDGTRLSIL.

This clone was counted a single time. The chain couples TRBV7-6 to TRBJ1-4, with 8 bases aligning to TRBD1. The junction had 13 bases not matched to a gene; V was cut back by 7 bases and J by 0 bases. Germline V CDR1 and CDR2: SGHVS, FNYEAQ. The length of the CDR3 is 18 residues. The CDR3 region is CASTKKSRGQATNEKLFF. DNA of the CDR3: TGTGCCAGCACCAAAAAGTCCAGGGGGCAAGCAACTAATGAAAAACTGTTTTTT.

In DNA form, the CDR3 reads TGTGCCAGCAGCGCACAGGGGGCCTTAGGTACTGAAGCTTTCTTT. It yields the protein CASSAQGALGTEAFF. This sequence joins TRBV5-4 and TRBJ1-1; 9 nucleotides match TRBD1. The germline V gene has CDR1 SGHNT and CDR2 YYREEE (reference sequence). The CDR3 runs to 15 residues. The ends lost 4 bases at V and 5 bases at J; junction bases unmatched: 9.

V is TRBV5-6 and J is TRBJ1-6; a weak D match, TRBD1 (6 bases). V was pared by 0 bases and J by 7 bases, with 11 bases between. The V gene's germline CDR1 is SGHDT and CDR2 YYEEEE. The CDR3 consists of 15 residues. CDR3 residues: CASSLEGGWNSPLHF. As DNA, the CDR3 is TGTGCCAGCAGCTTGGAAGGGGGTTGGAATTCACCCCTCCACTTT.

Points on this clone: A read error may produce the germline difference seen at one junction end. J is TRBJ1-2 and V is TRBV7-3; 8 bases line up with TRBD1. In germline, CDR1 is SGHTA, CDR2 FQGTGA. This CDR3 has 17 amino acids. In DNA, the CDR3 is TGTGCCAGCAGCCTAACCTCGGGCAGGGGGCCTAACTATGGCTACACCTTC. Translating gives CASSLTSGRGPNYGYTF.